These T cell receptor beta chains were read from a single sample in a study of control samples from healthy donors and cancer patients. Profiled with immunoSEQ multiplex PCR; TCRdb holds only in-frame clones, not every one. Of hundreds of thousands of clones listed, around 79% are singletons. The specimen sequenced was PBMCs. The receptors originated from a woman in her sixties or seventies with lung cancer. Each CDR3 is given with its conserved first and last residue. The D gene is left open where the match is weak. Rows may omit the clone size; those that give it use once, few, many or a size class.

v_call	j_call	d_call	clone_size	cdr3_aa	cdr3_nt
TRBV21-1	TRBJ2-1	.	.	CASSEGVSYNEQFF	TGTGCCAGCAGCGAGGGGGTCTCCTACAATGAGCAGTTCTTC
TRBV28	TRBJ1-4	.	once	CASSSAATGGEKLFF	TGTGCCAGCAGTTCCGCGGCGACAGGCGGCGAAAAACTGTTTTTT
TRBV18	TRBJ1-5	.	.	CASSLQGASNQPQHF	TGTGCCAGCTCACTCCAGGGTGCGAGCAATCAGCCCCAGCATTTT
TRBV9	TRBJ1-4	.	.	CASSVASRGEKLFF	TGTGCCAGCAGCGTAGCCTCTAGGGGTGAAAAACTGTTTTTT
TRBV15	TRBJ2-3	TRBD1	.	CATSRAGQGVPDTQYF	TGTGCCACCAGCAGAGCGGGGCAGGGGGTCCCAGATACGCAGTATTTT
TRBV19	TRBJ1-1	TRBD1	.	CASRVGQTMNTEAFF	TGTGCCAGTAGGGTGGGACAGACTATGAACACTGAAGCTTTCTTT
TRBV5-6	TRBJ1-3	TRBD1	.	CASSFIDRGQNTIYF	TGTGCCAGCAGCTTCATTGACAGGGGGCAAAACACCATATATTTT
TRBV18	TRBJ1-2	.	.	CASSPPGGYYGYTF	TGTGCCAGCTCACCCCCTGGAGGGTACTATGGCTACACCTTC
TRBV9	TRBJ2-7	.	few	CASSVGQGGYEQYF	TGTGCCAGCAGCGTAGGGCAGGGGGGATACGAGCAGTACTTC
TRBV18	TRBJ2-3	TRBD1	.	CASSLGQGTDTQYF	TGTGCCAGCTCACTTGGACAGGGCACAGATACGCAGTATTTT
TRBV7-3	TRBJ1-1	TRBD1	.	CASSSGGPEAFF	TGTGCCAGCAGCTCAGGGGGCCCTGAAGCTTTCTTT
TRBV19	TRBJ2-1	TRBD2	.	CASSDFLGTSTYNEQFF	TGTGCCAGTAGTGATTTCCTCGGGACTAGTACGTACAATGAGCAGTTCTTC
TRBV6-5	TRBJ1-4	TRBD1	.	CASSFGTADEKLFF	TGTGCCAGCAGTTTTGGGACAGCAGATGAAAAACTGTTTTTT
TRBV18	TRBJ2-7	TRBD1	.	CASSPTGQRYEQYF	TGTGCCAGCTCACCAACGGGACAGAGATACGAGCAGTACTTC
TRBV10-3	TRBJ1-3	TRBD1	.	CAISLTGGDTIYF	TGTGCCATCAGCTTGACAGGGGGGGACACCATATATTTT
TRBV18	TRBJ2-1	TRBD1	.	CASSQTLGGLLQFF	TGTGCCAGCTCACAGACACTAGGGGGCCTCCTGCAGTTCTTC
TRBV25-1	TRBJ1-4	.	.	CASSDLPNEKLFF	TGTGCCAGCAGTGACCTACCTAATGAAAAACTGTTTTTT
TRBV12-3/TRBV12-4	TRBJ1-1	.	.	CASSLRGVTEAFF	TGTGCCAGCAGTCTGAGGGGTGTGACTGAAGCTTTCTTT
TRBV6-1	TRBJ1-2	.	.	CASSEYGGYTF	TGTGCCAGCAGTGAATACGGTGGCTACACCTTC
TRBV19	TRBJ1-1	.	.	CASSMRVVTEAFF	TGTGCCAGTAGTATGAGGGTTGTCACTGAAGCTTTCTTT
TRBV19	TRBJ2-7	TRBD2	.	CASSIYGGRNSYEQYF	TGTGCCAGTAGTATCTATGGCGGGAGGAACTCCTACGAGCAGTACTTC
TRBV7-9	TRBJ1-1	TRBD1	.	CASSEQGAPNTEAFF	TGTGCCAGCAGCGAACAGGGGGCCCCGAACACTGAAGCTTTCTTT
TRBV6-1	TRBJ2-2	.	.	CASSDPTGSNTGELFF	TGTGCCAGCAGTGATCCAACAGGTTCCAACACCGGGGAGCTGTTTTTT
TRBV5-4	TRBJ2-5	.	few	CASSSGDSQETQYF	TGTGCCAGCAGCTCTGGGGACTCTCAAGAGACCCAGTACTTC
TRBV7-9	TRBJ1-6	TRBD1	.	CASSFWTGVDSPLHF	TGTGCCAGCAGCTTCTGGACAGGGGTCGATTCACCCCTCCACTTT
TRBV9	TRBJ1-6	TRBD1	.	CASSLEGGQRNSPLHF	TGTGCCAGCAGCTTAGAGGGGGGACAGCGGAATTCACCCCTCCACTTT
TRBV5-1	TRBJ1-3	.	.	CASSSDRIGNTIYF	TGCGCCAGCAGCTCCGACAGGATTGGAAACACCATATATTTT